This T cell receptor (beta chain) was obtained from a study of cytotoxic CD8 clonotypes in ibrutinib-treated CLL. Study observations and caveats: Clonality increased at ibrutinib response and stayed stable in sustained remission. At progression, however, it fell back toward baseline. Patients showed higher baseline clonality than age-matched healthy donors, and it tracked circulating CD8+ T-cell counts. Sampling times (in sustained-remission versus progressing patients) were not the same.

From germline, CDR1 is PRHDT and CDR2 FYEKMQ (reference sequence). The V segment lost 3 bases and the J segment 4 bases; nucleotides outside the gene matches: 5. The length of the CDR3 is 15 residues. Cryopreserved PBMCs were the source of about 1.9 micrograms of genomic DNA, which went to TCR beta libraries. Some clones are missing from TCRdb's copy, which holds only in-frame ones; the method was immunoSEQ multiplex PCR. The sample contains approximately 140,000 clones, roughly 90% of which appear only once. On this clone itself: Its antigen remains unknown.

The source was PBMCs, collected after 12 months of ibrutinib treatment. This chain connects TRBV13 to TRBJ1-5, with TRBD1 identical over 8 bases. The TCR sequence derives from a human donor with chronic lymphocytic leukemia. DNA of the CDR3: TGTGCCAGCAGCTTCGGACAGGGACGAAATCAGCCCCAGCATTTT. Its protein product is CASSFGQGRNQPQHF.